This is a list of T cell receptor beta chains from one sample in a study of blood T cell repertoires in COVID-19. TCRdb's copy holds only in-frame clones and misses some; the assay was immunoSEQ multiplex PCR. The repertoire holds about 200,000 clones, with around 85% as singletons. Specimen: peripheral blood. These receptors were collected from a woman aged 50 to 60 with acute or convalescent COVID-19. CDR3s include the opening cysteine and the closing phenylalanine or tryptophan. D genes are given only for firm matches. Clone size, where shown, is once, few, many, or a class for clones that have expanded.

D	size	J	V	CDR3	DNA
NA	NA	TRBJ1-5	TRBV5-6	CASSFGHQPQHF	TGTGCCAGCAGCTTCGGACACCAGCCCCAGCATTTT
NA	NA	TRBJ2-1	TRBV5-1	CASSLVPSGLDNEQFF	TGCGCCAGCAGCTTGGTTCCATCAGGATTAGACAATGAGCAGTTCTTC
TRBD1	NA	TRBJ2-2	TRBV15	CATSRRTGSNTGELFF	TGTGCCACCAGCAGACGGACAGGGTCGAACACCGGGGAGCTGTTTTTT
NA	NA	TRBJ1-1	TRBV2	CASSERGGMNTEAFF	TGTGCCAGCAGTGAAAGGGGAGGGATGAACACTGAAGCTTTCTTT
TRBD1	NA	TRBJ1-2	TRBV6-5	CASRTPLTGNGYTF	TGTGCCAGCAGAACACCCTTGACAGGGAATGGCTACACCTTC
NA	NA	TRBJ2-7	TRBV2	CASSRQPSYEQYF	TGTGCCAGCAGTCGACAGCCCTCCTACGAGCAGTACTTC
TRBD2	NA	TRBJ2-1	TRBV6-5	CASSGLAGDRDEQFF	TGTGCCAGCAGCGGACTAGCGGGAGATCGCGATGAGCAGTTCTTC
NA	NA	TRBJ1-1	TRBV6-5	CASSYDMSGVGEAFF	TGTGCCAGCAGTTACGATATGTCAGGCGTGGGTGAAGCTTTCTTT
TRBD1	NA	TRBJ1-6	TRBV27	CASSFGLSGTGTGSSPLHF	TGTGCCAGCAGTTTCGGTTTAAGTGGAACCGGGACAGGGAGTTCACCCCTCCACTTT
NA	NA	TRBJ1-5	TRBV18	CASSPGPTGQPQHF	TGTGCCAGCTCACCGGGGCCCACAGGTCAGCCCCAGCATTTT
TRBD1	NA	TRBJ2-2	TRBV11-2	CASSLDTGGTGELFF	TGTGCCAGCAGCTTAGATACAGGGGGCACCGGAGAGCTGTTTTTT
NA	NA	TRBJ1-2	TRBV10-1	CASSVGTPLYGYTF	TGCGCCAGCAGTGTGGGGACACCTCTCTATGGCTACACCTTC
NA	NA	TRBJ1-1	TRBV29-1	CSVDRSAGSNTEAFF	TGCAGCGTCGACCGTTCGGCGGGGTCGAACACTGAAGCTTTCTTT
TRBD2	NA	TRBJ2-7	TRBV10-2	CASGSGGDEQYF	TGCGCCAGCGGTAGCGGGGGAGACGAGCAGTACTTC
TRBD1	NA	TRBJ1-2	TRBV12-3/TRBV12-4	CASSPHRGGYTF	TGTGCCAGCAGTCCCCACAGGGGTGGCTACACCTTC
NA	NA	TRBJ2-2	TRBV9	CASSVGVAGWLTGELFF	TGTGCCAGCAGCGTAGGTGTGGCAGGGTGGCTCACCGGGGAGCTGTTTTTT
NA	once	TRBJ2-7	TRBV5-1	CASSLAPGAYEQYF	TGCGCCAGCAGCTTGGCCCCGGGGGCCTACGAGCAGTACTTC
TRBD1	few	TRBJ2-3	TRBV7-9	CASDGQGTDTQYF	TGTGCCAGCGACGGACAGGGCACAGATACGCAGTATTTT
TRBD2	NA	TRBJ2-1	TRBV7-9	CASSPGLAGGSYNEQFF	TGTGCCAGCAGCCCTGGACTAGCGGGAGGATCCTACAATGAGCAGTTCTTC
TRBD1	NA	TRBJ1-5	TRBV7-8	CASSGTGNQPQHF	TGTGCCAGCAGCGGGACAGGGAATCAGCCCCAGCATTTT
TRBD1	NA	TRBJ2-5	TRBV23-1	CASKIQGAQETQYF	TGCGCCAGCAAGATACAGGGGGCTCAAGAGACCCAGTACTTC
NA	NA	TRBJ2-1	TRBV6-2/TRBV6-3	CASSEHRMEQFF	TGTGCCAGCAGCGAACACCGTATGGAGCAGTTCTTC
TRBD2	few	TRBJ2-3	TRBV11-2	CASSISGRPITDTQYF	TGTGCCAGCAGCATTAGCGGGCGACCCATCACAGATACGCAGTATTTT
TRBD2	NA	TRBJ2-2	TRBV19	CASKTSGATGELFF	TGTGCCAGCAAAACTAGCGGGGCCACCGGGGAGCTGTTTTTT
TRBD1	NA	TRBJ1-5	TRBV6-2/TRBV6-3	CASSAQGNQPQHF	TGTGCCAGCAGTGCACAGGGGAATCAGCCCCAGCATTTT
NA	NA	TRBJ2-7	TRBV5-1	CASSLGEQWLHEQYF	TGCGCCAGCAGCTTGGGGGAGCAGTGGCTCCACGAGCAGTACTTC
NA	once	TRBJ1-2	TRBV7-2	CASSFTTEYYGYTF	TGTGCCAGCAGTTTCACCACAGAATACTATGGCTACACCTTC
NA	once	TRBJ2-5	TRBV24-1	CATSDRTESETQYF	TGTGCCACCAGTGATCGGACAGAATCGGAGACCCAGTACTTC
NA	NA	TRBJ1-1	TRBV28	CASSLTTEAFF	TGTGCCAGCAGTTTAACTACTGAAGCTTTCTTT
TRBD1	NA	TRBJ1-1	TRBV18	CASSPRDRNTEAFF	TGTGCCAGCTCACCCCGGGACAGGAACACTGAAGCTTTCTTT
NA	NA	TRBJ2-6	TRBV7-2	CASSHLSGANVLTF	TGTGCCAGCAGTCACCTATCTGGGGCCAACGTCCTGACTTTC
TRBD1	NA	TRBJ2-2	TRBV24-1	CATSDTGTGILGELFF	TGTGCCACCAGTGACACCGGGACAGGGATATTAGGGGAGCTGTTTTTT
TRBD1	NA	TRBJ1-4	TRBV30	CAWSVGTGLNEKLFF	TGTGCCTGGAGTGTGGGGACAGGGCTTAATGAAAAACTGTTTTTT
NA	NA	TRBJ1-1	TRBV6-2/TRBV6-3	CASTPPDRSPHTEAFF	TGTGCCAGCACCCCCCCGGACAGAAGCCCTCACACTGAAGCTTTCTTT
TRBD2	NA	TRBJ2-1	TRBV7-2	CASSLGRANEQFF	TGTGCCAGCAGCTTGGGGAGGGCCAATGAGCAGTTCTTC
NA	NA	TRBJ2-7	TRBV18	CASSPPGDYEQYF	TGTGCCAGCTCCCCTCCCGGGGACTACGAGCAGTACTTC
NA	NA	TRBJ1-2	TRBV13	CASSLGIRLYGYTF	TGTGCCAGCAGCTTGGGTATCAGGCTTTATGGCTACACCTTC
NA	NA	TRBJ1-6	TRBV30	CAWSATSPLHF	TGTGCCTGGAGTGCTACTTCACCCCTCCACTTT
NA	NA	TRBJ2-5	TRBV7-7	CASSLGSGGLETQYF	TGTGCCAGCAGCTTAGGGTCCGGCGGGTTAGAGACCCAGTACTTC
NA	NA	TRBJ2-1	TRBV5-4	CASSSGWGLQSEQFF	TGTGCCAGCAGCTCAGGGTGGGGATTACAATCGGAGCAGTTCTTC
NA	few	TRBJ2-7	TRBV4-1	CASSTLASRYEQYF	TGCGCCAGCAGCACACTAGCATCCCGTTACGAGCAGTACTTC
NA	NA	TRBJ1-1	TRBV10-2	CASKTQGQGTEAFF	TGCGCCAGCAAAACACAGGGCCAGGGTACTGAAGCTTTCTTT
NA	NA	TRBJ1-2	TRBV10-3	CAISVLALEDGGYTF	TGTGCCATCAGCGTCCTAGCTCTGGAGGACGGAGGCTACACCTTC
TRBD2	NA	TRBJ2-1	TRBV30	CAWSVLQLAGGVEQFF	TGTGCCTGGAGTGTACTACAACTAGCGGGAGGGGTAGAGCAGTTCTTC
NA	NA	TRBJ1-2	TRBV5-1	CASSLGTGQRHNYGYTF	TGCGCCAGCAGCTTGGGCACAGGACAGCGGCATAACTATGGCTACACCTTC
TRBD2	NA	TRBJ2-5	TRBV19	CASSFRGGTETQYF	TGTGCCAGTAGCTTTCGGGGAGGGACCGAGACCCAGTACTTC
TRBD1	NA	TRBJ2-1	TRBV5-1	CASREGTADEQFF	TGCGCCAGCAGGGAAGGGACAGCGGATGAGCAGTTCTTC
NA	NA	TRBJ1-1	TRBV5-4	CASSLSPTDEAFF	TGTGCCAGCAGCTTGTCCCCGACAGATGAAGCTTTCTTT
NA	NA	TRBJ2-3	TRBV24-1	CATSDPIQADTQYF	TGTGCCACCAGTGACCCGATCCAGGCAGATACGCAGTATTTT